Below, 30 T cell receptor beta chains from the same sample are listed, as sequenced in a study of shared clonotypes between healthy human individuals (TCRdb year 2020). The protocol used for the library was the immunoSEQ multiplex PCR assay. TCRdb mirrors the immuneACCESS table, restricted to in-frame sequences. Some clones are absent from its copies; in checked studies, under half trace to an unresolved V gene, and the reason for the others is unknown. This sample has over a million clones in its table, and about 80% of those were observed once. The ten most abundant clones make up around 0.61% of the sample. Sequencing was carried out using memory CD4+ T cells from PBMCs. The sample's cell subset or site label, decoded: CD45RA-negative fraction. The receptors originated from a man in his late teens or twenties in good health. Some clones in this sample may be carry-over from other donors' samples.

The chain joins TRBV7-8 to TRBJ1-2, with no clear D. The V end was cut by 2 bases, the J end by 8 bases, with 18 bases between. The germline gives CDR1 SGHVS, CDR2 FQNEAQ. The CDR3 is 15 residues long. This CDR3 is CASSLRVQAEWGYTF. The DNA of the CDR3 is TGTGCCAGCAGCTTACGGGTTCAGGCTGAGTGGGGCTACACCTTC.

The chain combines TRBV6-6 with TRBJ2-2; no definite D call. V dropped 8 bases and J dropped 6 bases, with 13 bases sitting between them. Germline V gene lookup returns CDR1 MNHNY and CDR2 SVGAGI (reference sequence). The CDR3 is 13 residues long. The CDR3 here is CASGGSVAGELFF. The DNA for the CDR3 is TGTGCCAGCGGTGGGTCCGTCGCCGGGGAGCTGTTTTTT.

V usage is TRBV5-1 and J usage is TRBJ2-7; D might be TRBD1 or TRBD2, each matching 6 bases. The germline CDR1 and CDR2 sequences are SGHRS and YFSETQ. The CDR3 has 14 amino acids. The V gene lost 4 bases and the J gene lost 1 base, with 12 bases spanning the gap. The CDR3 coding sequence is TGCGCCAGCAGCGCTCGCGGGACATCCTACGAGCAGTACTTC. The encoded protein is CASSARGTSYEQYF.

The gene calls are TRBV4-1 and TRBJ2-2; 11 nucleotides line up with TRBD2. The germline gives CDR1 MGHRA, CDR2 YSYEKL. This CDR3 is 16 amino acids long. The V segment lost 3 bases and the J segment 5 bases; nucleotides outside the gene matches: 5. The CDR3: CASSHVRLAGTGELFF. DNA of the CDR3: TGCGCCAGCAGCCATGTAAGACTAGCGGGGACCGGGGAGCTGTTTTTT.

This clone was picked up a small number of times. The chain has TRBV6-1 and TRBJ2-5; D is possibly TRBD1 (6 bases). The ends were cut back, 4 bases at V and 2 bases at J, with 8 bases in the middle. Germline CDR1 MNHNS, CDR2 SASEGT. The length of the CDR3 is 13 residues. In DNA form, the CDR3 reads TGTGCCAGCAGTGGACAGGCACAAGAGACCCAGTACTTC. Residues: CASSGQAQETQYF.

The chain joins TRBV5-4 to TRBJ2-7; D unclear. Trimming left V 2 bases short and J 5 bases short, with 5 bases between. The germline CDR1 and CDR2 sequences are SGHNT and YYREEE (reference sequence). The CDR3 consists of 11 residues. The CDR3 DNA reads TGTGCCAGCAGCTTTAGGGACGAGCAGTACTTC. Translating gives CASSFRDEQYF.

J is TRBJ1-2 and V is TRBV5-5, with 8 bases lining up with TRBD1. Unmatched junction bases numbered 8, after V lost 3 bases and J lost 4 bases. The CDR3 has 15 residues. Germline V gene data show CDR1 as SGHKS and CDR2 as YYEKEE (reference sequence). CDR3 nucleotides: TGTGCCAGCAGCTCGGGGGGACAGGTCTTCTATGGCTACACCTTC. This translates into CASSSGGQVFYGYTF.

In its sample, this clone was seen a few times. The same CDR3 can be traced to other DNA sequences in this sample. V usage is TRBV29-1 and J usage is TRBJ1-1; D gene uncertain. The V end lost 7 bases, the J end lost 4 bases, and 13 bases lay between the germline ends. The germline gives CDR1 SQVTM, CDR2 ANQGSEA. The CDR3 totals 12 residues. The CDR3 loop is CSANLGGTEAFF. The CDR3, as DNA: TGCAGCGCCAACCTCGGTGGCACTGAAGCTTTCTTT.

This clone has a handful of counts. CDR3 amino acids: CASSFGTSGGTDTQYF. Here the CDR3 DNA reads TGCGCCAGCAGCTTTGGGACTAGCGGGGGCACAGATACGCAGTATTTT. The rearrangement uses TRBV5-1 and TRBJ2-3; 13 positions agree with TRBD2. Trimming removed 2 bases from V and 1 base from J; junction bases left unmatched: 1. Germline-derived CDR1 and CDR2 are SGHRS and YFSETQ. This CDR3 is built from 16 residues.

The chain has TRBV30 and TRBJ1-2; 10 bases fit TRBD1. Germline CDR1 GTSNPN, CDR2 SVGIG (reference sequence). V gave up 4 bases and J gave up 4 bases; unmatched junction bases: 9. The CDR3 sequence is 15 residues long. The DNA for the CDR3 is TGTGCCTGGAAGGGGACAGGGGCTTCCTTCTATGGCTACACCTTC. It encodes CAWKGTGASFYGYTF.

This clone was detected many times. The same CDR3 can be traced to other DNA sequences in this sample. This chain joins TRBV7-2 and TRBJ2-2; the D gene is possibly TRBD1 (5 bases). Germline values: CDR1 SGHTA, CDR2 FQGNSA. The CDR3 runs to 16 residues. V was clipped by 6 bases and J by 0 bases, with 14 bases between them. The CDR3 bases are TGTGCCAGCAGTCTAACCAGGGTTTCGAACACCGGGGAGCTGTTTTTT. Protein product: CASSLTRVSNTGELFF.

The chain employs TRBV18 and TRBJ1-1, with 9 bases lining up with TRBD1. The germline gives CDR1 KGHSH, CDR2 LQKENI. The CDR3 is 17 amino acids. V shed 5 bases, J shed 2 bases, and the junction held 12 bases outside the gene matches. For the CDR3, the DNA is TGTGCCAGCTCAAGGGGACAGGGTACAACTTACAACACTGAAGCTTTCTTT. This encodes CASSRGQGTTYNTEAFF.

In the case of this clone: The sample has other DNA sequences that encode this CDR3 too. This rearrangement joins TRBV19 to TRBJ2-1, with D tentatively TRBD1 (6 bases). V lost 5 bases and J 10 bases, leaving 21 bases between the germline ends. The CDR3 spans 15 residues. Germline-derived CDR1 and CDR2 are LNHDA and SQIVND (reference sequence). The CDR3: CASSPRGTMGNEQFF. The DNA for the CDR3 is TGTGCCAGTAGTCCCAGGGGAACAATGGGCAACGAGCAGTTCTTC. Looking up the rest from reference TRBV19 and TRBJ2-1 gives the full variable domain: DGGITQSPKYLFRKEGQNVTLSCEQNLNHDAMYWYRQDPGQGLRLIYYSQIVNDFQKGDIAEGYSVSREKKESFPLTVTSAQKNPTAFYLCASSPRGTMGNEQFFGPGTRLTVL.

This chain links TRBV5-1 with TRBJ2-2, with 8 bases lining up with TRBD2. The CDR3 sequence is 16 residues long. Germline CDR1 and CDR2: SGHRS and YFSETQ. The J segment lost 5 bases and the V segment lost 0 bases, leaving 6 bases of the junction unmatched. CDR3 DNA sequence: TGCGCCAGCAGCTTGGTTGCGGGAGGAGGGACCGGGGAGCTGTTTTTT. It encodes CASSLVAGGGTGELFF.

This chain joins TRBV5-1 and TRBJ1-4, with 10 bases matching TRBD1. CDR3 length equals 14 residues. V lost 3 bases to trimming and J lost 6 bases; unmatched junction nucleotides: 2. Germline CDR1 is SGHRS and CDR2 is YFSETQ. This CDR3 is CASSSDRGYEKLFF. In DNA, the CDR3 is TGCGCCAGCAGCTCGGACAGGGGGTATGAAAAACTGTTTTTT. The full variable domain, its missing parts supplied by reference TRBV5-1 and TRBJ1-4, is KAGVTQTPRYLIKTRGQQVTLSCSPISGHRSVSWYQQTPGQGLQFLFEYFSETQRNKGNFPGRFSGRQFSNSRSEMNVSTLELGDSALYLCASSSDRGYEKLFFGSGTQLSVL.

The J gene is TRBJ2-2, the V gene TRBV7-9, with unresolved D. The CDR3 has 13 amino acids. Germline loops: CDR1 SEHNR, CDR2 FQNEAQ (reference sequence). V was cut by 2 bases and J by 3 bases, with 4 bases left in between. DNA of the CDR3: TGTGCCAGCAGCTTAACCTACACCGGGGAGCTGTTTTTT. It is translated as CASSLTYTGELFF.

The genes are TRBV27 and TRBJ2-1; 14 bases match TRBD2. The CDR3 contains 19 residues. CDR1 and CDR2 (germline): MNHEY, SMNVEV (reference sequence). Germline trimming cut 3 bases from V and 0 bases from J; bases unmatched to any gene: 7. The CDR3 reads CASSFRLAGGSVSYNEQFF. In DNA, the CDR3 is TGTGCCAGCAGTTTCCGACTAGCGGGAGGGTCGGTCTCCTACAATGAGCAGTTCTTC.

The sample holds a few counts of this clone. This chain uses TRBV6-1 with TRBJ1-1; tentatively, D is TRBD1 (5 bases). CDR1 is MNHNS and CDR2 is SASEGT in the germline V gene. Trimming stripped 4 bases from V and 1 base from J, with 10 bases between. CDR3 length equals 14 residues. The CDR3 here is CASSAGTGNTEAFF. Written as DNA, the CDR3 is TGTGCCAGCAGTGCCGGTACAGGGAACACTGAAGCTTTCTTT.

This CDR3 is CASSLGWEAKNIQYF. The CDR3 DNA sequence: TGTGCCAGCAGCTTAGGATGGGAAGCCAAAAACATTCAGTACTTC. This sequence joins TRBV7-8 and TRBJ2-4; D remains ambiguous. Trimming cost V 1 base and J 0 bases, with 7 bases left between them. Germline V gene lookup returns CDR1 SGHVS and CDR2 FQNEAQ. The CDR3 runs to 15 residues. Looking up the rest from reference TRBV7-8 and TRBJ2-4 gives the full variable domain: GAGVSQSPRYKVAKRGQDVALRCDPISGHVSLFWYQQALGQGPEFLTYFQNEAQLDKSGLPSDRFFAERPEGSVSTLKIQRTQQEDSAVYLCASSLGWEAKNIQYFGAGTRLSVL.

The chain has TRBV9 and TRBJ1-1; 7 bases line up with TRBD1. The CDR3 is made up of 16 amino acids. Germline V gives CDR1 SGDLS, CDR2 YYNGEE. V was clipped by 0 bases and J by 4 bases; unmatched bases: 9. The CDR3 nucleotides read TGTGCCAGCAGCGTAGGTCCGTCCAGGGGGAGCACTGAAGCTTTCTTT. Encoded protein: CASSVGPSRGSTEAFF.

This chain joins TRBV10-3 and TRBJ2-3; D may be TRBD1 or TRBD2 (5 bases each). Trimming left V 5 bases short and J 2 bases short, with 8 bases between. The CDR3 consists of 13 residues. Per germline, CDR1 ENHRY and CDR2 SYGVKD. CDR3 nucleotides: TGTGCCATCAGTCAGGGAGTCACAGATACGCAGTATTTT. Translation gives CAISQGVTDTQYF.

The DNA of the CDR3 is TGTGCCAGCACCCACGAGGGGGGTCGCGGCTACACCTTC. As protein: CASTHEGGRGYTF. The rearrangement joins TRBV2 to TRBJ1-2; possible D gene TRBD1, 6 bases. Per the germline V gene, CDR1 is SNHLY and CDR2 is FYNNEI. The CDR3 consists of 13 residues. V gave up 7 bases and J gave up 8 bases, with 17 bases separating them. Drawing the rest from reference TRBV2 and TRBJ1-2, the complete variable domain is EPEVTQTPSHQVTQMGQEVILRCVPISNHLYFYWYRQILGQKVEFLVSFYNNEISEKSEIFDDQFSVERPDGSNFTLKIRSTKLEDSAMYFCASTHEGGRGYTFGSGTRLTVV.

J is TRBJ2-3 and V is TRBV6-6, with TRBD1 matching 7 bases. V shed 7 bases, J shed 6 bases, and the junction held 13 bases outside the gene matches. CDR3 size: 15 residues. Germline values: CDR1 MNHNY, CDR2 SVGAGI (reference sequence). The CDR3 loop is CASTTGQARADTQYF. In nucleotides, the CDR3 is TGTGCCAGCACCACAGGACAGGCCCGGGCGGATACGCAGTATTTT.

This chain joins TRBV19 and TRBJ1-5; D is ambiguous. The CDR3 extends over 13 amino acids. V was pared by 0 bases and J by 6 bases, with 6 bases between. The germline V gene encodes CDR1 LNHDA and CDR2 SQIVND (reference sequence). CDR3 sequence (DNA): TGTGCCAGTAGTATAGATTTGGTTCAGCCCCAGCATTTT. It specifies CASSIDLVQPQHF. Looking up the rest from reference TRBV19 and TRBJ1-5 gives the full variable domain: DGGITQSPKYLFRKEGQNVTLSCEQNLNHDAMYWYRQDPGQGLRLIYYSQIVNDFQKGDIAEGYSVSREKKESFPLTVTSAQKNPTAFYLCASSIDLVQPQHFGDGTRLSIL.

The chain joins TRBV6-1 to TRBJ1-2; D gene unclear. Germline V lookup: CDR1 MNHNS, CDR2 SASEGT. This CDR3 contains 12 residues. The V end was cut by 2 bases, the J end by 3 bases, with 4 bases between. Here the CDR3 reads CASSEWDYGYTF. The CDR3 nucleotides are TGTGCCAGCAGTGAATGGGACTATGGCTACACCTTC.

As for this clone: A much larger clone lies a single base off, so this may be a read error. The same CDR3 arises from other DNA sequences in this sample as well. The rearrangement links TRBV28 to TRBJ2-2; D possibly corresponds to TRBD2 (6 bases). The germline gives CDR1 MDHEN, CDR2 SYDVKM. V shed 7 bases and J shed 2 bases, with 20 bases lying between them. This CDR3 has 17 amino acids. CDR3 nucleotides: TGTGCCAGCACCCAAGCCCCGGGGGAGACAAACACCGGGGAGCTGTTTTTT. Translation gives CASTQAPGETNTGELFF.

J is TRBJ1-1 and V is TRBV13; D possibly corresponds to TRBD1 (6 bases). The V end lost 0 bases, the J end lost 6 bases, and 17 bases lay between the germline ends. The CDR3 is 16 amino acids. Looked up from germline, CDR1 is PRHDT and CDR2 is FYEKMQ (reference sequence). In nucleotides, the CDR3 is TGTGCCAGCAGCTTAGGGGCCCCGGGGGCAGGGGCTGAAGCTTTCTTT. Translating gives CASSLGAPGAGAEAFF.

Turning to this clone: This likely reflects a read error, since a far larger clone is one base away. The rearrangement uses TRBV27 and TRBJ2-5; possibly TRBD1 for D (6 bases). The CDR3 is 14 residues long. CDR1 and CDR2 (germline): MNHEY, SMNVEV (reference sequence). The CDR3 nucleotides read TGTGCCAGCAGTCGAAGGGACATCCAAGGGACCCAGTACTTC. Its protein is CASSRRDIQGTQYF.

This clone was seen more than once but under ten times. The rearrangement joins TRBV30 to TRBJ2-2; TRBD1 agrees at 8 bases. The CDR3 spans 17 residues. Germline values: CDR1 GTSNPN, CDR2 SVGIG (reference sequence). V was pared by 4 bases and J by 0 bases, with 10 bases of the junction left unmatched. CDR3 sequence (DNA): TGTGCCTGGACCGAATACCAGGGGGCGTCGAACACCGGGGAGCTGTTTTTT. It codes for CAWTEYQGASNTGELFF. Using reference TRBV30 and TRBJ2-2 for the parts outside the CDR3, the full variable domain is SQTIHQWPATLVQPVGSPLSLECTVEGTSNPNLYWYRQAAGRGLQLLFYSVGIGQISSEVPQNLSASRPQDRQFILSSKKLLLSDSGFYLCAWTEYQGASNTGELFFGEGSRLTVL.

This rearrangement joins TRBV11-2 to TRBJ2-7, with 7 nucleotides matching TRBD2. This CDR3 comprises 14 residues. Per germline, CDR1 SGHAT and CDR2 FQNNGV. The J segment lost 3 bases and the V segment lost 1 base, leaving 3 bases of the junction unmatched. The CDR3 DNA reads TGTGCCAGCAGCTTAGGCCCTAGCGGCTACGAGCAGTACTTC. Translation gives CASSLGPSGYEQYF. The full variable domain, in which reference TRBV11-2 and TRBJ2-7 provide the parts outside the CDR3, is EAGVAQSPRYKIIEKRQSVAFWCNPISGHATLYWYQQILGQGPKLLIQFQNNGVVDDSQLPKDRFSAERLKGVDSTLKIQPAKLEDSAVYLCASSLGPSGYEQYFGPGTRLTVT.